This T cell receptor (beta chain) was profiled in a study of T cell repertoires in cytomegalovirus infection. Study overall: Public TCR beta signature analysis indicated the presence of both CMV infection and matching HLA type. General study results and limits: HLA-C-restricted, CMV-specific TCR beta clonotypes were dominant ex vivo.

This clonotype was seen repeatedly, ten times or more. Its antigen is still unknown. The CDR3 is 15 residues long. From germline, CDR1 is SGHVS and CDR2 FQNEAQ. V dropped 1 base and J dropped 0 bases, with 10 bases sitting between them. TCRdb redid the calling of the reads with MiXCR, one entry per CDR3 protein. The table lists 55,000 to 85,000 distinct CDR3 sequences, over 3.5% of them singletons, with 22% in the top ten. The sample taken for sequencing was PBMCs. The TCR comes from a human donor in good health (CMV status not recorded). Some clones in this sample may be carry-over from other donors' samples. The V and J genes are TRBV7-8 and TRBJ2-7; no clear D. CDR3 sequence (DNA): TGTGCCAGCAGCTTAGTGGGCAGCAGCTCCTACGAGCAGTACTTC. Translation: CASSLVGSSSYEQYF. The whole variable domain, filled in from reference TRBV7-8 and TRBJ2-7, reads GAGVSQSPRYKVAKRGQDVALRCDPISGHVSLFWYQQALGQGPEFLTYFQNEAQLDKSGLPSDRFFAERPEGSVSTLKIQRTQQEDSAVYLCASSLVGSSSYEQYFGPGTRLTVT.